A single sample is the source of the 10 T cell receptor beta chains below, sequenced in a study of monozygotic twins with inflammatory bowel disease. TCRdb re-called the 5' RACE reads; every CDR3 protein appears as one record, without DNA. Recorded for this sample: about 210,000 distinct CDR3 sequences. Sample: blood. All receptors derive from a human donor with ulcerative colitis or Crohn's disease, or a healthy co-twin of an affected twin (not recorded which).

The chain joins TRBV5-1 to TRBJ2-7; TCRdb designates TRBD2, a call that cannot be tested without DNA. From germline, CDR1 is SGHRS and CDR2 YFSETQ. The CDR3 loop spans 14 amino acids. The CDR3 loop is CASSLLGTSVKQYF.

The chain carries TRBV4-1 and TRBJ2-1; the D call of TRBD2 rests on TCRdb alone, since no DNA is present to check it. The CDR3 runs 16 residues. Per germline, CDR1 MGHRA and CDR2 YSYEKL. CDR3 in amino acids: CASSQVAGGQYNEQFF.

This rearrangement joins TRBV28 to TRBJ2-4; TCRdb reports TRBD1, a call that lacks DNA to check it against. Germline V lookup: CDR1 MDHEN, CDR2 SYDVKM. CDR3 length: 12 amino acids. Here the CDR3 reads CASRLQGNIQYF.

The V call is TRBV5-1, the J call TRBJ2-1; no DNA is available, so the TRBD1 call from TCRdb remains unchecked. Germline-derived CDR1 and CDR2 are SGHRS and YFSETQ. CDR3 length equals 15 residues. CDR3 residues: CASSPPRVPYNEQFF.

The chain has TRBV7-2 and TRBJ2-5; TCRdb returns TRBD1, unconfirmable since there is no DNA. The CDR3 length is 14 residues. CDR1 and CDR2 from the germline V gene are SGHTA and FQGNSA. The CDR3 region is CASSLSAREETQYF.

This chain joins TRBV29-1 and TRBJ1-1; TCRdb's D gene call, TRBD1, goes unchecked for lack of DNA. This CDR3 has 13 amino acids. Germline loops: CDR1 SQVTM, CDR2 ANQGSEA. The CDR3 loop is CSAGARGNTEAFF.

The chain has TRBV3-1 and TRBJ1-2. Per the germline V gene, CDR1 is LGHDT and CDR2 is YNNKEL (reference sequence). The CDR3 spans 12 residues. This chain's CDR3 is CASSQDVGRTTF.

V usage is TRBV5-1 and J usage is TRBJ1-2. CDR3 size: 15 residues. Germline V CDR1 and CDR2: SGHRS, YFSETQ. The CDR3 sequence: CASSSKSAEIYGYTF.

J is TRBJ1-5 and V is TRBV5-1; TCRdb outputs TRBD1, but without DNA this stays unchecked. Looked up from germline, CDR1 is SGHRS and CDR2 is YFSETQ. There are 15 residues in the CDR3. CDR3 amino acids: CASSLSGGGNQPQHF.

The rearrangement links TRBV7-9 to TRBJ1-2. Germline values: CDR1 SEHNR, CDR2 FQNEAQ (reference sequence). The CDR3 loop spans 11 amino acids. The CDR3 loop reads CASSLASSNTF.